The rows below give T cell receptor beta chains drawn from one sample of a study of technical replicates of blood from a handful of donors. Assay used: immunoSEQ multiplex PCR; TCRdb lists only in-frame clones, some missing. The sample gives around 50,000 clones, around 95% of which show up once; about 0.41% is in the top ten. The sequenced sample was T cells isolated from PBMCs. These receptors were obtained from a human donor in good health. Both conserved end residues are part of each CDR3. A D gene is named only where the DNA matches it firmly. Size is omitted from some rows. Given values are once, few, many or a class for expanded clones.

TRBJ2-1,TRBV5-6,TRBD2,-,CASSSGLAGGSYNEQFF,TGTGCCAGCAGCTCGGGACTAGCGGGAGGATCCTACAATGAGCAGTTCTTC
TRBJ1-1,TRBV4-2,-,-,CASRLGQADGEAFF,TGTGCCAGCAGACTAGGTCAGGCAGACGGTGAAGCTTTCTTT
TRBJ1-1,TRBV6-5,-,-,CASSPNTGNTEAFF,TGTGCCAGCAGTCCGAATACAGGGAACACTGAAGCTTTCTTT
TRBJ2-7,TRBV27,-,-,CASSLSPPYYEQYF,TGTGCCAGCAGTTTATCTCCTCCCTACTACGAGCAGTACTTC
TRBJ1-1,TRBV9,TRBD1,-,CASSPDRAAMNTEAFF,TGTGCCAGCAGCCCCGACAGGGCCGCAATGAACACTGAAGCTTTCTTT
TRBJ2-7,TRBV7-9,TRBD2,-,CASSLAGLHYEQYF,TGTGCCAGCAGCTTAGCGGGACTACATTACGAGCAGTACTTC
TRBJ2-1,TRBV30,-,-,CAWSVSGYNEQFF,TGTGCCTGGAGTGTTAGCGGTTACAATGAGCAGTTCTTC
TRBJ1-2,TRBV9,-,-,CASSDLYTTSGYTF,TGTGCCAGCAGCGATTTATACACAACCTCTGGCTACACCTTC
TRBJ1-1,TRBV18,-,-,CASSPGPGSGTEAFF,TGTGCCAGCTCACCAGGCCCGGGGAGCGGGACTGAAGCTTTCTTT
TRBJ2-7,TRBV12-5,-,once,CASGPLRGADEQYF,TGTGCTAGTGGTCCCCTCAGGGGGGCAGACGAGCAGTACTTC
TRBJ2-3,TRBV7-9,-,-,CASSPIPSSATDTQYF,TGTGCCAGCAGCCCTATCCCATCTAGCGCCACAGATACGCAGTATTTT
TRBJ2-3,TRBV15,-,-,CASALRGTDTQYF,TGTGCCAGTGCCCTCAGGGGAACAGATACGCAGTATTTT
TRBJ2-5,TRBV5-1,TRBD2,-,CASRALAGFQETQYF,TGCGCCAGCAGGGCCCTAGCGGGTTTCCAAGAGACCCAGTACTTC
TRBJ1-4,TRBV5-1,TRBD1,-,CASSLGDRDRDEKLFF,TGCGCCAGCAGCTTGGGGGACAGGGACCGGGATGAAAAACTGTTTTTT
TRBJ2-7,TRBV7-3,TRBD2,-,CASSQNPPSGSYEQYF,TGTGCCAGCAGCCAAAATCCCCCTAGCGGCTCCTACGAGCAGTACTTC
TRBJ1-5,TRBV27,TRBD1,-,CASTQDRVDQPQHF,TGTGCCAGCACACAAGACAGGGTAGATCAGCCCCAGCATTTT
TRBJ1-3,TRBV5-1,TRBD1,-,CASSPSPGQGENTIYF,TGCGCCAGCAGTCCCTCCCCGGGACAGGGTGAAAACACCATATATTTT
TRBJ2-2,TRBV12-1,-,-,CASSFVAGGPNGELFF,TGTGCCAGCAGCTTTGTAGCGGGAGGGCCCAACGGGGAGCTGTTTTTT
TRBJ2-3,TRBV6-1,TRBD2,medium-sized,CASSELAGGPDTQYF,TGTGCCAGCAGTGAACTAGCGGGAGGGCCAGATACGCAGTATTTT
TRBJ2-2,TRBV29-1,TRBD2,-,CSVTTSVPNTGELFF,TGCAGCGTCACTACTAGCGTTCCGAACACCGGGGAGCTGTTTTTT
TRBJ2-7,TRBV2,-,-,CASSGGGGTYEQYF,TGTGCCAGCAGTGGGGGGGGCGGGACCTACGAGCAGTACTTC
TRBJ2-3,TRBV6-5,-,-,CASSLIRYTDTQYF,TGTGCCAGCAGTTTGATTCGGTACACAGATACGCAGTATTTT
TRBJ2-2,TRBV28,-,-,CASGRVEINTGELFF,TGTGCCAGCGGCAGGGTAGAAATTAACACCGGGGAGCTGTTTTTT
TRBJ1-5,TRBV29-1,-,-,CSVGGQGNQPQHF,TGCAGCGTTGGGGGGCAGGGCAATCAGCCCCAGCATTTT
TRBJ1-1,TRBV2,-,-,CASSDNSNFMNTEAFF,TGTGCCAGCAGTGATAATTCGAACTTCATGAACACTGAAGCTTTCTTT
TRBJ1-1,TRBV6-5,-,once,CASEALGQSNTEAFF,TGTGCCAGCGAGGCCTTAGGACAGTCAAACACTGAAGCTTTCTTT
TRBJ1-5,TRBV5-1,-,once,CASSLEGVGQPQHF,TGCGCCAGCAGCTTGGAAGGGGTTGGCCAGCCCCAGCATTTT
TRBJ2-7,TRBV10-3,-,-,CAISESRDLAEQYF,TGTGCCATCAGTGAGTCCCGGGACTTGGCCGAGCAGTACTTC
TRBJ2-3,TRBV28,-,-,CASSLQGTDTQYF,TGTGCCAGCAGTCTCCAGGGCACAGATACGCAGTATTTT
TRBJ2-1,TRBV9,TRBD1,-,CASSGPGQDYNEQFF,TGTGCCAGCAGCGGTCCGGGACAGGATTACAATGAGCAGTTCTTC
TRBJ2-3,TRBV19,-,-,CASRDRGSADTQYF,TGTGCCAGTAGGGACAGAGGGTCCGCAGATACGCAGTATTTT
TRBJ2-1,TRBV7-3,-,few,CASSPSARSYNEQFF,TGTGCCAGCAGCCCCTCAGCGAGGTCCTACAATGAGCAGTTCTTC